One T cell receptor beta chain is described in this entry. The data were taken from a study of shared clonotypes between healthy human individuals. At the level of the study: Ranging from 18 to 49 in age, donors were a couple of women and a few men. Each donor contributed plates that comprised three CD4 naive, three CD4 memory, two CD8 naive and one CD8 memory.

In replicate PCRs of sorted subsets, approximately 210 ng DNA, about 29,000 T cell genomes, was used. The data were produced by immunoSEQ multiplex PCR, yet TCRdb's version contains in-frame clones alone and is incomplete. This table has around 1,000,000 clones, 77% appearing once. The TCR sequence derives from a man in his late teens or twenties in good health. Some clones in this sample may be carry-over from other donors' samples. Specimen: memory CD4+ T cells from PBMCs. Subset specified: CD45RA-negative fraction.

The CDR3 DNA sequence: TGTGCCAGCAGTTACTTATCGTCGTCTGGGAATCAGCAGTTCTTC. Translated, it gives CASSYLSSSGNQQFF. The chain uses TRBV6-6 and TRBJ2-1; D gene unclear. Germline values: CDR1 MNHNY, CDR2 SVGAGI (reference sequence). The CDR3 has 15 amino acids. V was clipped by 1 base and J by 11 bases, with 18 bases between them.